A selection of T cell receptor beta chains follows, all from one sample in a study of synovial regulatory T cells in juvenile arthritis. Clones were read by immunoSEQ multiplex PCR, and TCRdb kept only the in-frame ones, dropping some. Found here are 9,600 or so clones; the top ten clones hold approximately 2%. Input material: Treg cells from blood. Source of these receptors: a donor aged 2 to 35 with juvenile idiopathic arthritis. Both conserved end residues are part of each CDR3. The size field is filled for only some rows; it gives once, few, many or a size class.

J	size	length	V	CDR3
TRBJ1-1	NA	18	TRBV5-1	CASSLAMVHSRLNTEAFF
TRBJ2-7	NA	12	TRBV14	CASSQDWGEQYF
TRBJ1-5	NA	16	TRBV12-5	CASGLVQGRGNQPQHF
TRBJ1-1	NA	13	TRBV15	CATSTLTRVRAFF
TRBJ2-5	NA	13	TRBV5-1	CASSLGGTETQYF
TRBJ2-5	NA	12	TRBV6-6	CASSSLGETQYF
TRBJ2-5	NA	12	TRBV7-2	CASAWIQETQYF
TRBJ1-3	medium-sized	11	TRBV2	CASSVGNTIYF
TRBJ2-1	NA	17	TRBV19	CASSIATVWDSYNEQFF
TRBJ2-4	NA	18	TRBV5-4	CASSLTGGVGLAKNIQYF
TRBJ2-3	NA	11	TRBV5-1	CASSSADTQYF
TRBJ1-1	medium-sized	15	TRBV19	CASSIAGRGNTEAFF
TRBJ2-7	NA	14	TRBV6-5	CASSYEGQGYEQYF
TRBJ1-2	NA	13	TRBV5-1	CASSLGGSGGYTF
TRBJ1-2	NA	15	TRBV2	CASSEGQGVNYGYTF
TRBJ1-5	medium-sized	16	TRBV10-3	CATAHDTGLRGRPQHF
TRBJ1-1	medium-sized	14	TRBV19	CASRRDTSNTEAFF
TRBJ1-2	medium-sized	13	TRBV10-3	CAISEAFRDGYTF
TRBJ1-1	NA	15	TRBV30	CAWSVGLEGGTEAFF
TRBJ1-4	medium-sized	15	TRBV9	CASSSLDRGNEKLFF
TRBJ2-7	NA	16	TRBV5-1	CASSLGGTSGTYEQYF
TRBJ1-1	medium-sized	15	TRBV5-4	CASSTHRGLGYEAFF
TRBJ2-7	NA	16	TRBV25-1	CASSESAESGGEEQYF
TRBJ1-2	NA	17	TRBV18	CASSPPRAGATNYGYTF
TRBJ2-7	medium-sized	16	TRBV7-6	CASSLVLAGASYEQYF
TRBJ1-1	NA	13	TRBV5-1	CASSSQGSTEAFF